This TCR beta chain emerged from a study of blood T cell repertoires in COVID-19. About the study: The United States, Italy and Spain supplied acute and convalescent COVID-19 samples. The cDNA or gDNA used as material had been derived from T cells, B-cell-depleted T cells, or PBMCs.

Per the original data handling: Researchers report that nucleated cell counts were estimated from reference gene primer amplification. Sequencing was performed with immunoSEQ multiplex PCR; in TCRdb, only in-frame clones are kept and a portion is missing. V and J calls plus clone size are reproduced from that table; the DNA served to infer D and trimming. The sample records under 250,000 clones, approximately 90% being singletons. The CDR3 is 16 amino acids. Deletions cut 4 bases from V and 5 bases from J, with 17 bases between. The V gene's germline CDR1 is MDHEN and CDR2 SYDVKM. The chain is built from TRBV28 and TRBJ2-2; D possibly corresponds to TRBD2 (5 bases). This receptor was identified in a woman aged 25 to 45 with COVID-19, enrolled during active disease. Sequencing was performed on peripheral blood. The CDR3 nucleotides are TGTGCCAGCAGTTCCGCCGACCCCCCGGGGACCGGGGAGCTGTTTTTT. Its protein is CASSSADPPGTGELFF. The complete variable domain, with remaining parts taken from reference TRBV28 and TRBJ2-2, reads DVKVTQSSRYLVKRTGEKVFLECVQDMDHENMFWYRQDPGLGLRLIYFSYDVKMKEKGDIPEGYSVSREKKERFSLILESASTNQTSMYLCASSSADPPGTGELFFGEGSRLTVL.